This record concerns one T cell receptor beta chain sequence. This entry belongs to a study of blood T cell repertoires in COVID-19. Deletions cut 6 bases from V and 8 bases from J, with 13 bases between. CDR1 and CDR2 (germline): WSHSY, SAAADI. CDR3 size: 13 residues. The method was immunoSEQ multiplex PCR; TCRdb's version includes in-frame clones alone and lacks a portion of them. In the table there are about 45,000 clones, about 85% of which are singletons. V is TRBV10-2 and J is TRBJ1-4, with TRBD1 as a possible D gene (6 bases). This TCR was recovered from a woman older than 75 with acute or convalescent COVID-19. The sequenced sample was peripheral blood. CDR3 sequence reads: CASRSRGTEKLFF. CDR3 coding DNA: TGCGCCAGCAGGTCCAGGGGAACCGAAAAACTGTTTTTT.